One and the same sample provided the 21 T cell receptor beta chains below, sequenced in a study of control samples from healthy donors and cancer patients. Produced via immunoSEQ multiplex PCR; TCRdb's table is partial and in-frame only. Of roughly 450,000 clones in the sample, around 90% were seen once. Material for sequencing was PBMCs. Every receptor here comes from a man aged 35 to 55 with head and neck cancer.

The chain joins TRBV19 to TRBJ1-3; D possibly corresponds to TRBD1 (5 bases). V lost 5 bases to trimming and J lost 0 bases, with 14 bases between them. CDR3 length: 16 residues. CDR1 is LNHDA, CDR2 SQIVND, per germline (reference sequence). CDR3: CASSLWEGDSGNTIYF. CDR3 coding DNA: TGTGCCAGTAGTCTTTGGGAAGGGGACTCTGGAAACACCATATATTTT.

This clone has only one observation. V gene TRBV9 combines with J gene TRBJ1-4; D call uncertain. V was cut by 0 bases and J by 8 bases, with 17 bases left in between. The CDR3 runs 16 residues. The germline gives CDR1 SGDLS, CDR2 YYNGEE. CDR3 sequence (DNA): TGTGCCAGCAGCGTAGGGGCTCGGGGTTATAACGAAAAACTGTTTTTT. It encodes CASSVGARGYNEKLFF.

The chain combines TRBV7-3 with TRBJ1-1; D uncertain. Germline-derived CDR1 and CDR2 are SGHTA and FQGTGA. This CDR3 comprises 14 residues. V shed 2 bases and J shed 1 base, with 8 bases lying between them. This chain's CDR3 is CASSLARENTEAFF. The CDR3 nucleotides read TGTGCCAGCAGCTTAGCACGGGAGAACACTGAAGCTTTCTTT.

The chain uses TRBV3-1 (or the pseudogene TRBV3-2) and TRBJ2-5, with a possible D match to TRBD2 (5 bases). Germline CDR1 and CDR2: LGHDT and YNNKEL (reference sequence). The CDR3 loop spans 13 amino acids. The germline V and J ends were trimmed by 4 bases and 5 bases, with 11 bases remaining between them. CDR3 in amino acids: CASSPTWRETQYF. The CDR3 DNA sequence: TGTGCCAGCAGCCCCACATGGAGGGAGACCCAGTACTTC.

The chain recombines TRBV10-3 with TRBJ1-1; 10 bases align to TRBD1. Trimming took 4 bases from V and 6 from J; bases not matched to a gene: 5. Per the germline V gene, CDR1 is ENHRY and CDR2 is SYGVKD. This CDR3 spans 14 amino acids. The CDR3 region has the DNA TGTGCCATCAGTGGTGGGACAGGGGACGCTGAAGCTTTCTTT. Translated: CAISGGTGDAEAFF.

This rearrangement joins TRBV10-3 to TRBJ1-2; 9 bases align to TRBD1. Germline CDR1 ENHRY, CDR2 SYGVKD. The CDR3 is 14 amino acids. J was trimmed by 7 bases and V by 7 bases; bases with no gene match: 10. CDR3 sequence: CAIMYDRGSSGYTF. Written as DNA, the CDR3 is TGTGCCATCATGTACGACAGGGGGTCCTCTGGCTACACCTTC.

The V and J genes are TRBV29-1 and TRBJ2-7; possible D gene TRBD1, 5 bases. Trimming took 7 bases from V and 5 from J, leaving 24 bases between them. CDR3 size: 15 residues. Looked up from germline, CDR1 is SQVTM and CDR2 is ANQGSEA. The CDR3 is CSATNSGSITDEQYF. DNA of the CDR3: TGCAGCGCGACGAATTCAGGGTCTATAACCGACGAGCAGTACTTC.

The chain has TRBV15 and TRBJ1-2; possibly TRBD1 for D (5 bases). Germline V lookup: CDR1 LNHNV, CDR2 YYDKDF (reference sequence). V was cut by 2 bases and J by 5 bases, with 18 bases left in between. CDR3 size: 16 residues. CDR3 in DNA: TGTGCCACCAGCAGACTTCCCGGGGCCCACCTATATGGCTACACCTTC. Residues: CATSRLPGAHLYGYTF.

This chain joins TRBV9 and TRBJ2-7; no clear D gene. Germline CDR1 reads SGDLS; CDR2 reads YYNGEE. CDR3 length: 16 residues. Trimming left V 0 bases short and J 7 bases short, with 20 bases between. The CDR3: CASSVGAQAPLGEQYF. CDR3 coding DNA: TGTGCCAGCAGCGTAGGGGCGCAGGCTCCCCTTGGGGAGCAGTACTTC.

The rearrangement links TRBV9 to TRBJ1-5; TRBD1 matches 7 bases. The CDR3 length is 14 residues. J was trimmed by 6 bases and V by 4 bases; bases with no gene match: 7. The V gene's germline CDR1 is SGDLS and CDR2 YYNGEE. CDR3 sequence (DNA): TGTGCCAGCAGCCCCCGACAGGGAGGTCAGCCCCAGCATTTT. This encodes CASSPRQGGQPQHF.

This clone was seen just once. The chain is built from TRBV19 and TRBJ2-1, with 10 nucleotides matching TRBD2. V was pared by 4 bases and J by 8 bases, with 8 bases of the junction left unmatched. The CDR3 loop spans 15 amino acids. Germline CDR1 reads LNHDA; CDR2 reads SQIVND (reference sequence). As DNA, the CDR3 is TGTGCCAGTAGTACCCCTTGGACTAGCGGCGATGAGCAGTTCTTC. It specifies CASSTPWTSGDEQFF. The variable domain in full, completed from reference TRBV19 and TRBJ2-1, reads DGGITQSPKYLFRKEGQNVTLSCEQNLNHDAMYWYRQDPGQGLRLIYYSQIVNDFQKGDIAEGYSVSREKKESFPLTVTSAQKNPTAFYLCASSTPWTSGDEQFFGPGTRLTVL.

The CDR3 sequence is CASSDGTGQYGYTF. The CDR3 DNA sequence: TGTGCCAGCAGCGATGGGACAGGGCAATATGGCTACACCTTC. The chain is built from TRBV9 and TRBJ1-2; 9 bases match TRBD1. This CDR3 is 14 amino acids long. The germline gives CDR1 SGDLS, CDR2 YYNGEE. Unmatched junction bases numbered 5, after V lost 3 bases and J lost 5 bases.

The chain joins TRBV15 to TRBJ1-3; D is undetermined. Germline V gives CDR1 LNHNV, CDR2 YYDKDF (reference sequence). The CDR3 is 18 residues long. V was cut by 0 bases and J by 0 bases, with 15 bases left in between. This CDR3 is CATSRDRPRHSSGNTIYF. The CDR3 DNA reads as TGTGCCACCAGCAGAGATAGGCCACGACACTCCTCTGGAAACACCATATATTTT.

The rearrangement links TRBV28 to TRBJ1-1; no clear D gene. Looked up from germline, CDR1 is MDHEN and CDR2 is SYDVKM. CDR3 length: 14 amino acids. Trimming took off 1 base at V and 10 bases at J, with 16 bases between the two ends. CDR3 in amino acids: CASSLSPAPGGAFF. The CDR3 nucleotides read TGTGCCAGCAGTTTATCGCCCGCTCCCGGAGGAGCTTTCTTT. Full variable domain (outside the CDR3, taken from reference TRBV28 and TRBJ1-1): DVKVTQSSRYLVKRTGEKVFLECVQDMDHENMFWYRQDPGLGLRLIYFSYDVKMKEKGDIPEGYSVSREKKERFSLILESASTNQTSMYLCASSLSPAPGGAFFGQGTRLTVV.

Here the CDR3 DNA reads TGTGCCAGCAGTGAAGTAGGGGGTTCCTATAATTCACCCCTCCACTTT. This sequence encodes CASSEVGGSYNSPLHF. The genes are TRBV2 and TRBJ1-6; maybe TRBD1 (6 bases). CDR1 is SNHLY and CDR2 is FYNNEI in the germline V gene. This CDR3 has 16 amino acids. Trimming removed 1 base from V and 1 base from J, with 8 bases in between. Full variable domain (remainder filled in from reference TRBV2 and TRBJ1-6): EPEVTQTPSHQVTQMGQEVILRCVPISNHLYFYWYRQILGQKVEFLVSFYNNEISEKSEIFDDQFSVERPDGSNFTLKIRSTKLEDSAMYFCASSEVGGSYNSPLHFGNGTRLTVT.

The V gene is TRBV5-1, the J gene TRBJ1-4; no firm D call. The CDR3 is 14 amino acids. Germline CDR1 reads SGHRS; CDR2 reads YFSETQ. V lost 0 bases to trimming and J lost 11 bases, with 14 bases between them. CDR3 nucleotides: TGCGCCAGCAGCTTGGGGACCGGCGGGAGGAAACTGTTTTTT. This gives the protein CASSLGTGGRKLFF.

The chain has TRBV6-6 and TRBJ1-2; D not certain. Germline loops: CDR1 MNHNY, CDR2 SVGAGI (reference sequence). CDR3 length equals 13 residues. Trimming took 6 bases from V and 5 from J, leaving 13 bases between them. The CDR3 coding sequence is TGTGCCAGCAGGGCCCAGCAGATGTATGGCTACACCTTC. Translated, it gives CASRAQQMYGYTF.

CDR3 nucleotide sequence: TGTGCCAGCAGCTTGGGGTACCTCCGGACGGAGATATATGGCTACACCTTC. Its translation: CASSLGYLRTEIYGYTF. The V call is TRBV5-4, the J call TRBJ1-2; D gene ambiguous. This CDR3 spans 17 amino acids. Germline V lookup: CDR1 SGHNT, CDR2 YYREEE (reference sequence). V gave up 0 bases and J gave up 5 bases, with 20 bases separating them.

The J gene is TRBJ2-3, the V gene TRBV19, with D possibly being TRBD1 or TRBD2 (5 bases each). The V and J ends lost 8 bases and 3 bases respectively, with 15 bases between them. The CDR3 loop spans 14 amino acids. The germline CDR1 and CDR2 sequences are LNHDA and SQIVND (reference sequence). Here the CDR3 reads CASRGVGGTDTQYF. CDR3 bases: TGTGCCAGTCGAGGGGTGGGCGGGACAGATACGCAGTATTTT.

The CDR3 protein is CASSLASWVGDQPQHF. The CDR3 DNA follows: TGTGCCAGCAGCTTAGCCTCTTGGGTGGGGGATCAGCCCCAGCATTTT. The gene calls are TRBV7-8 and TRBJ1-5; D is perhaps TRBD1 (5 bases). The V gene lost 0 bases and the J gene lost 5 bases, with 14 bases spanning the gap. Germline V CDR1 and CDR2: SGHVS, FQNEAQ. The CDR3 runs 16 residues.

The V gene is TRBV30, the J gene TRBJ1-5, with D possibly being TRBD1 (6 bases). CDR3 length: 15 amino acids. CDR1 is GTSNPN and CDR2 is SVGIG in the germline V gene (reference sequence). The V and J ends lost 2 bases and 3 bases respectively, with 14 bases between them. The chain's CDR3 is CAWSWQGQFNQPQHF. The CDR3 DNA reads TGTGCCTGGAGTTGGCAGGGGCAGTTCAATCAGCCCCAGCATTTT.